This passage covers 8 T cell receptor beta chains from one sample sequenced in a study of blood T cell repertoires in COVID-19. Method: immunoSEQ multiplex PCR; TCRdb's copy keeps in-frame clones and lacks some. This sample yields 75,000 to 90,000 clones, of which 83% are seen a single time; about an eighth belongs to the top ten. Sequenced input: peripheral blood. The receptor set was obtained from a human donor in a cohort sampled during active COVID-19.

The rearrangement joins TRBV5-1 to TRBJ2-7, with TRBD1 matching 7 bases. The trim removed 3 bases at V and 3 bases at J, leaving 6 bases unmatched. This CDR3 region has 14 residues. Germline lookup yields CDR1 SGHRS and CDR2 YFSETQ. This CDR3 is CASSYGDSLYEQYF. CDR3 coding DNA: TGCGCCAGCAGCTACGGGGACAGTCTCTACGAGCAGTACTTC.

This clone was seen once. V usage is TRBV5-1 and J usage is TRBJ2-6; D perhaps matches TRBD2 (5 bases). The CDR3 has 18 amino acids. Per germline, CDR1 SGHRS and CDR2 YFSETQ. V lost 2 bases, J lost 4 bases, and 19 bases lay in between. The CDR3 region has the DNA TGCGCCAGCAGCTTTGTCGCAGGAGGTATGTCCGGGGCCAACGTCCTGACTTTC. It encodes CASSFVAGGMSGANVLTF.

The chain has TRBV2 and TRBJ2-2, with 8 bases that match TRBD1. The V gene end was trimmed by 6 bases and the J gene end by 7 bases; junction bases not matched to a gene: 10. CDR1 SNHLY and CDR2 FYNNEI come from the germline V gene. CDR3 length: 15 amino acids. CDR3 DNA: TGTGCCAGCAGGGGGAGGCAGGGGGCAGGCGGGGAGCTGTTTTTT. Translated, it gives CASRGRQGAGGELFF.

The chain couples TRBV2 to TRBJ1-1, with a possible D match to TRBD1 (5 bases). V was shortened by 4 bases and J by 7 bases, with 16 bases between the two germline ends. Germline assignment: CDR1 SNHLY and CDR2 FYNNEI. CDR3 length equals 14 residues. CDR3 sequence: CASSVGRDFSEAFF. In DNA form, the CDR3 reads TGTGCCAGCAGTGTCGGCAGGGACTTTAGTGAAGCTTTCTTT.

The chain links TRBV30 to TRBJ2-3; 13 bases fit TRBD2. CDR1 GTSNPN and CDR2 SVGIG come from the germline V gene (reference sequence). J was trimmed by 7 bases and V by 2 bases; bases with no gene match: 6. The CDR3 runs 15 residues. The CDR3 DNA follows: TGTGCCTGGAGTATGACTAGCGGGGGGTCGAATACGCAGTATTTT. Translation gives CAWSMTSGGSNTQYF.

The rearrangement links TRBV28 to TRBJ1-4; D ambiguous. Germline lookup yields CDR1 MDHEN and CDR2 SYDVKM. CDR3 length: 15 amino acids. V lost 2 bases to trimming and J lost 3 bases, with 10 bases between them. This chain's CDR3 is CASSLPGSSNEKLFF. CDR3 nucleotides: TGTGCCAGCAGTTTACCCGGGAGCTCTAATGAAAAACTGTTTTTT.

The chain has TRBV9 and TRBJ2-3, with 10 bases fitting TRBD1. This CDR3 is 16 amino acids long. Germline V gene lookup returns CDR1 SGDLS and CDR2 YYNGEE. After removal of 3 bases from V and 3 bases from J, the junction contained 7 bases not matched to a gene. The CDR3 loop is CASSGETGGATDTQYF. CDR3 nucleotides: TGTGCCAGCAGCGGAGAGACAGGGGGCGCGACAGATACGCAGTATTTT.

The rearrangement joins TRBV12-3 or TRBV12-4 to TRBJ1-1, with D possibly being TRBD1 (5 bases). The CDR3 extends over 11 amino acids. Trimming left V 5 bases short and J 5 bases short, with 6 bases between. In nucleotides, the CDR3 is TGTGCCAGCAGTGGGGCGACTGAAGCTTTCTTT. This encodes CASSGATEAFF.